In this sample, the clone carrying this T cell receptor (beta chain) turned up a few times. Its antigen is unidentified. The PCR ran on 60 Vbeta and 13 Jbeta primers. Repertoires were generated with immunoSEQ multiplex PCR, while TCRdb's copy carries only in-frame clones and drops some. This table holds about 170,000 clones, 62% found once. These data belong to a study of cytomegalovirus exposure and HLA in healthy donors. At the level of the study: A previous analysis identified 95 million to 120 million unique TCR beta sequences derived from 180 million or so T cells.

The study's findings and limits: Cytomegalovirus status was reportedly diagnosed by the classifier with high specificity and sensitivity. There were under 200 TCR beta chains listed as cytomegalovirus-associated. A missense DCLRE1C variant was associated with V- and J-gene trimming of TCR beta chains in a later analysis, and an independent cohort replicated the association.

This clonotype was obtained from a man aged 40-55 years in good health and CMV-seronegative. Sequencing used PBMCs.

Written as DNA, the CDR3 is TGTGCCTGGAAACGCCCGCCAGGACAAAGGTACCAAGAGACCCAGTACTTC. As protein: CAWKRPPGQRYQETQYF. The genes are TRBV30 and TRBJ2-5; TRBD1 is a possible D gene (5 bases). Germline V gene lookup returns CDR1 GTSNPN and CDR2 SVGIG (reference sequence). The CDR3 has 17 amino acids. The germline V and J ends were trimmed by 4 bases and 0 bases, with 21 bases remaining between them.